This T cell receptor (beta chain) was documented in a study of blood T cell repertoires in COVID-19. Using immunoSEQ multiplex PCR, the repertoire was profiled, and TCRdb retains in-frame clones only, with some absent. Of approximately 250,000 clones in the sample, roughly 90% were seen once. The CDR3 runs 13 residues. Trimming removed 5 bases from V and 4 bases from J, with 11 bases in between. The chain recombines TRBV12-3 or TRBV12-4 with TRBJ1-2, with D perhaps TRBD1 (6 bases). This receptor was taken from a woman aged 25-40 years who had recovered from COVID-19. The sequenced sample was PBMCs or T cells enriched from blood (not recorded which). The CDR3 DNA sequence: TGTGCCAGCAGTCCAACAGGGAGCTATGGCTACACCTTC. The encoded protein is CASSPTGSYGYTF.